Below are 10 T cell receptor beta chains sequenced from a single sample in a study of STAT5B mutations in CD4+ large granular lymphocyte leukemia. Clones were sequenced by immunoSEQ multiplex PCR, and TCRdb holds only the in-frame ones, with some missing. The sample comprises some 51,000 clones, more than 65% of which are singletons, and less than 0.4% rests with the top ten. The sequenced sample consisted of CD4+ T cells from blood buffy coats. These receptors all stem from a human donor in good health.

In this sample, this clone turned up a few times. CDR3 DNA: TGTGCCAGCAGCTCTATCCGGACAGGCGGATCCTACGAGCAGTACTTC. This translates into CASSSIRTGGSYEQYF. The chain employs TRBV7-9 and TRBJ2-7; 7 positions match TRBD1. The CDR3 totals 16 residues. V was clipped by 4 bases and J by 1 base; unmatched bases: 10. Germline V lookup: CDR1 SEHNR, CDR2 FQNEAQ (reference sequence).

The J gene is TRBJ2-7, the V gene TRBV6-1; no definite D call. CDR1 and CDR2 (germline): MNHNS, SASEGT. The CDR3 extends over 13 amino acids. The germline V and J ends were trimmed by 0 bases and 7 bases, with 10 bases remaining between them. CDR3 bases: TGTGCCAGCAGTGAAGCGGCTAATGGAGAGCAGTACTTC. Translation gives CASSEAANGEQYF.

The V gene is TRBV19, the J gene TRBJ2-7, with 9 positions matching TRBD2. This CDR3 region has 18 residues. V dropped 5 bases and J dropped 1; count of bases not matched to a gene: 15. In germline, CDR1 is LNHDA, CDR2 SQIVND (reference sequence). The CDR3, as DNA: TGTGCCAGTAGTCCCTCAGGTCGGAAGACTAGCGGATCCTACGAGCAGTACTTC. It codes for CASSPSGRKTSGSYEQYF.

A note on this clone: One end of the junction fails to match germline, which may point to a read error. CDR3 coding DNA: TGCGCCAGCAGCCAAGAAGGGGGGATGGGTTCGGATTTT. It translates to CASSQEGGMGSDF. The chain links TRBV4-1 to TRBJ2-3; D may be TRBD1 or TRBD2 (6 bases each). The CDR3 sequence is 13 residues long. Germline lookup yields CDR1 MGHRA and CDR2 YSYEKL.

The chain couples TRBV5-1 to TRBJ1-6; 8 nucleotides align to TRBD1. Germline CDR1 and CDR2: SGHRS and YFSETQ. This CDR3 has 15 residues. V lost 4 bases to trimming and J lost 6 bases; unmatched junction nucleotides: 6. Written as DNA, the CDR3 is TGCGCCAGCAGCGCTGGGACAGGCCCTAATTCACCCCTCCACTTT. This codes for CASSAGTGPNSPLHF.

The chain employs TRBV28 and TRBJ1-3, with 7 nucleotides matching TRBD1. This CDR3 region has 15 residues. Per germline, CDR1 MDHEN and CDR2 SYDVKM. The ends lost 4 bases at V and 3 bases at J; junction bases unmatched: 6. CDR3 amino acids: CASSSQGQGGNTIYF. The CDR3 DNA is TGTGCCAGCAGTTCACAGGGGCAAGGTGGAAACACCATATATTTT.

This chain's CDR3 is CASSSTGEWYEQYF. Here the CDR3 DNA reads TGTGCCAGCAGCTCGACAGGGGAGTGGTACGAGCAGTACTTC. V is TRBV7-9 and J is TRBJ2-7; 8 nucleotides line up with TRBD1. J gave up 4 bases and V 4 bases, and 6 bases lay outside the gene matches. In germline, CDR1 is SEHNR, CDR2 FQNEAQ (reference sequence). This CDR3 region has 14 residues. The variable domain in full, with the rest retrieved from reference TRBV7-9 and TRBJ2-7, is DTGVSQNPRHKITKRGQNVTFRCDPISEHNRLYWYRQTLGQGPEFLTYFQNEAQLEKSRLLSDRFSAERPKGSFSTLEIQRTEQGDSAMYLCASSSTGEWYEQYFGPGTRLTVT.

The chain is built from TRBV6-4 and TRBJ1-5; D remains ambiguous. V lost 4 bases and J lost 3, with 7 bases in between. CDR3 size: 13 residues. Germline CDR1 and CDR2: MRHNA and SNTAGT. DNA of the CDR3: TGTGCCAGCAGTGTAGGAGTCAATCAGCCCCAGCATTTT. It translates to CASSVGVNQPQHF.

J is TRBJ2-4 and V is TRBV10-3; perhaps TRBD1 as D (6 bases). Trimming removed 4 bases at V and 9 bases at J, with 16 bases between. This CDR3 spans 14 amino acids. Germline-derived CDR1 and CDR2 are ENHRY and SYGVKD. The CDR3, as DNA: TGTGCCATCAGTGGAAAGGACAGTATCGGCATTCAGTACTTC. This encodes CAISGKDSIGIQYF.

This clone was counted once. The chain uses TRBV5-1 and TRBJ2-4; D is undetermined. CDR3 length: 17 residues. Trimming removed 0 bases at V and 0 bases at J, with 13 bases between. Germline CDR1 and CDR2: SGHRS and YFSETQ. The CDR3 DNA follows: TGCGCCAGCAGCTTGGACAGTCACTTCTTAGCCAAAAACATTCAGTACTTC. Translated, it gives CASSLDSHFLAKNIQYF.